The source of this T cell receptor delta chain is a study of gamma-delta chains in newborns, infants, children. The overall study: Microbial exposure reportedly drives polyclonal innate γδ T cell expansion after birth.

TCRdb called clones anew from the reads with CATT. The profile shows around 6,200 delta-chain clones, over 2.5% of them singletons. There are a few counts of this clone. This DNA's translation and the protein TCRdb lists, from a much larger clone, do not match at residue 13, likely due to a read error; the protein shown is translated from the DNA. Additional DNA sequences in this sample encode the identical CDR3. CDR3 length equals 18 residues. Germline loops: CDR1 GEAIGNYY, CDR2 EKD. The sequencing sample was made of blood. This receptor was taken from a child who was a newborn, infant or young child, either healthy, febrile or measles-vaccinated (not recorded which). The chain recombines TRDV2 with TRDJ3, with 13 bases matching TRDD3. The CDR3 here is CACDTGGYDSWDARQMFF. The CDR3, as DNA: TGTGCCTGTGATACTGGGGGATACGACTCCTGGGACGCCCGACAGATGTTTTTC.